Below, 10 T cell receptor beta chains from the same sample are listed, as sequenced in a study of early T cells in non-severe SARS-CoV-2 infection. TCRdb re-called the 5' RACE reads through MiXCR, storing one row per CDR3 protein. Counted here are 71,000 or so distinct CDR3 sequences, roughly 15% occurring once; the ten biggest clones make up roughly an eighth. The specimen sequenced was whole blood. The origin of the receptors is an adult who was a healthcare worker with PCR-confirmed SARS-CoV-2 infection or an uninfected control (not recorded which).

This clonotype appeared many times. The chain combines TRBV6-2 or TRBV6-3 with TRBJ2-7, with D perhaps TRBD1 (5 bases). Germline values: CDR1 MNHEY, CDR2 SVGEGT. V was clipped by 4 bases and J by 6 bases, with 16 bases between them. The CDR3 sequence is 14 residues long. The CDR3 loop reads CASSLGQGAFEQYF. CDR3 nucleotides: TGTGCCAGCAGTTTAGGACAAGGCGCTTTCGAGCAGTACTTC.

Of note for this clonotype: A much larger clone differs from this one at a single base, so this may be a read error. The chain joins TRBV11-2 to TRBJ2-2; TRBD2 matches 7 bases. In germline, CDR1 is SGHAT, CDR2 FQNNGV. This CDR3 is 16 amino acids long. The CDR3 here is CASRRQRGGNTGEMFF. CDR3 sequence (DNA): TGTGCCAGCAGACGCCAGCGGGGAGGAAACACCGGGGAGATGTTTTTT.

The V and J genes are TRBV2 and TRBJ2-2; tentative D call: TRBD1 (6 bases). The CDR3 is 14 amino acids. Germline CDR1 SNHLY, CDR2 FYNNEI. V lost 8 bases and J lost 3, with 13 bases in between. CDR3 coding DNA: TGTGCCAGCCAACAGGGCATTTACACCGGGGAGCTGTTTTTT. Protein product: CASQQGIYTGELFF.

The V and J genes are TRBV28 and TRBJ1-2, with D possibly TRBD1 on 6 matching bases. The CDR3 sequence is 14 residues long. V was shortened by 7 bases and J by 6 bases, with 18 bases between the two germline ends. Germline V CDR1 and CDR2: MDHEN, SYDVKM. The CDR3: CASTYDRSYDGYTF. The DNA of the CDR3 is TGTGCCAGCACCTATGACAGGTCTTATGATGGCTACACCTTC.

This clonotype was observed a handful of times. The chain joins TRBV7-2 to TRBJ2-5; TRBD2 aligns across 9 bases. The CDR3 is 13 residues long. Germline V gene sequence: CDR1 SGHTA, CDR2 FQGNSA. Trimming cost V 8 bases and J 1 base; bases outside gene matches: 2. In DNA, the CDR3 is TGTGCCAGCGGCGGGGGGGTCCAAGAGACCCAGTACTTC. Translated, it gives CASGGGVQETQYF.

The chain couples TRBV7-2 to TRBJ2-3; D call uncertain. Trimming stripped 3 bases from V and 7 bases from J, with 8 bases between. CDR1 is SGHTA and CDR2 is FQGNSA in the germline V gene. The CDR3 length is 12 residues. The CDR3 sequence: CASSFRINTQYF. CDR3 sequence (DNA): TGTGCCAGCAGCTTCCGAATTAATACGCAGTATTTT.

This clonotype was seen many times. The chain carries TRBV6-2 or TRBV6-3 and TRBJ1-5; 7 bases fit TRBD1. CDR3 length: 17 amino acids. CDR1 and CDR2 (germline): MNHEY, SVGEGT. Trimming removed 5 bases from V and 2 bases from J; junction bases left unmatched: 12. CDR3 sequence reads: CASSEAGTVKGNQPQHF. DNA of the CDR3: TGTGCCAGCAGTGAAGCCGGGACAGTAAAGGGCAATCAGCCCCAGCATTTT.

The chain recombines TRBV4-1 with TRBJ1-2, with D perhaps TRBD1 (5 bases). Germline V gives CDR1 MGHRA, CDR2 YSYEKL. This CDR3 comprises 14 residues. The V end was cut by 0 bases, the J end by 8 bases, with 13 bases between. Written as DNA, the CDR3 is TGCGCCAGCAGCCAAGATTCAGGGAGTTACGGCTACACCTTC. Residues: CASSQDSGSYGYTF.

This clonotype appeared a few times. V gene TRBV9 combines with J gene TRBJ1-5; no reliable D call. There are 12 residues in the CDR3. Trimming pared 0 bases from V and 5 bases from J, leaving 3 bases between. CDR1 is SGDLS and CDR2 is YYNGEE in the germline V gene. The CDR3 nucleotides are TGTGCCAGCAGCGTAGATGATCAGCCCCAGCATTTT. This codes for CASSVDDQPQHF.

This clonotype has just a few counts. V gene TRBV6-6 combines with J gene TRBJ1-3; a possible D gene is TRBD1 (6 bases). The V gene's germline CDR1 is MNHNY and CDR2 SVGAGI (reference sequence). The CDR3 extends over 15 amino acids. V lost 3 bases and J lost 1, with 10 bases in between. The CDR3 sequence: CASSYSQGSGNTIYF. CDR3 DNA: TGTGCCAGCAGTTATAGTCAGGGGTCTGGAAACACCATATATTTT.